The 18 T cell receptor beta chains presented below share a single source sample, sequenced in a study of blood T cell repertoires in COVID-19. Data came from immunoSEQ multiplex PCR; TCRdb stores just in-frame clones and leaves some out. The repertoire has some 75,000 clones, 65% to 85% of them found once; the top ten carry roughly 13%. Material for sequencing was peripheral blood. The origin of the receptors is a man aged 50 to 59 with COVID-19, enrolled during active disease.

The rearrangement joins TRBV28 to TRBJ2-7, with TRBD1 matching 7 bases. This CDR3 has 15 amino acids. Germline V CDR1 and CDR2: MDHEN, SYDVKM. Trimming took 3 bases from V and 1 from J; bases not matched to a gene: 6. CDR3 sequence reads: CASSFTGQRSYEQYF. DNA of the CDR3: TGTGCCAGCAGTTTTACGGGACAGAGGTCCTACGAGCAGTACTTC.

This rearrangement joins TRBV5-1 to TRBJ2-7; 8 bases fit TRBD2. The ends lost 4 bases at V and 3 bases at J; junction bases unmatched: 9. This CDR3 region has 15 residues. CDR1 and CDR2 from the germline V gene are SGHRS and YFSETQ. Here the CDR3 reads CASSPVAGGLYEQYF. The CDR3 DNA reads TGCGCCAGCAGCCCCGTTGCGGGAGGCCTCTACGAGCAGTACTTC.

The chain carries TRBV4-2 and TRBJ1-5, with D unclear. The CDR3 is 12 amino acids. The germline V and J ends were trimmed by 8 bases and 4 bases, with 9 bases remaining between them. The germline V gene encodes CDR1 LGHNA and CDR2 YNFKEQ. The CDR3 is CASSSGNQPQHF. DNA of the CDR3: TGTGCCAGCTCCTCGGGGAATCAGCCCCAGCATTTT.

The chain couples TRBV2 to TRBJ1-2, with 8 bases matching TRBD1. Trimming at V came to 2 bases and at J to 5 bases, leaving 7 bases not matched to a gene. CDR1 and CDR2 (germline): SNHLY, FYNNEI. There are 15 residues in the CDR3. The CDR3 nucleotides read TGTGCCAGCAGTGAATCAGGGGGCCTTGGTTATGGCTACACCTTC. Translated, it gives CASSESGGLGYGYTF.

This CDR3 is CAWSGGVTEQFF. CDR3 DNA sequence: TGTGCCTGGAGTGGGGGGGTGACTGAGCAGTTCTTC. V is TRBV30 and J is TRBJ2-1, with D perhaps matching TRBD2 (6 bases). Per the germline V gene, CDR1 is GTSNPN and CDR2 is SVGIG (reference sequence). The CDR3 runs to 12 residues. V was pared by 1 base and J by 9 bases, with 10 bases between.

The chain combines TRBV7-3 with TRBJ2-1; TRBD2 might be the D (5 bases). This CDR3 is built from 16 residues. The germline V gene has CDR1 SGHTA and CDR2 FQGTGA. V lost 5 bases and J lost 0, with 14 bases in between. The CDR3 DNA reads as TGTGCCAGCAGCCCCACCGATAGCGCCTCCTACAATGAGCAGTTCTTC. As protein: CASSPTDSASYNEQFF. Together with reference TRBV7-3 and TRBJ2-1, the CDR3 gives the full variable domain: GAGVSQTPSNKVTEKGKYVELRCDPISGHTALYWYRQSLGQGPEFLIYFQGTGAADDSGLPNDRFFAVRPEGSVSTLKIQRTERGDSAVYLCASSPTDSASYNEQFFGPGTRLTVL.

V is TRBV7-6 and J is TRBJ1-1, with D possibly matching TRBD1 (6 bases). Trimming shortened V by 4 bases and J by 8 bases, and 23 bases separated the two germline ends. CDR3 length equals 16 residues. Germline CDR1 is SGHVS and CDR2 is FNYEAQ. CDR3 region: CASSSGGPDSALEAFF. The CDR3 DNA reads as TGTGCCAGCAGCTCGGGGGGCCCGGACTCAGCGCTAGAAGCTTTCTTT.

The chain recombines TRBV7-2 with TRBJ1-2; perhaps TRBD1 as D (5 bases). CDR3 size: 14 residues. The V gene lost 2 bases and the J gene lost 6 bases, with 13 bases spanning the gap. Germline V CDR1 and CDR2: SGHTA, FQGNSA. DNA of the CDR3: TGTGCCAGCAGCTTAAGTTCAGGGAGGGATGGCTACACCTTC. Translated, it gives CASSLSSGRDGYTF. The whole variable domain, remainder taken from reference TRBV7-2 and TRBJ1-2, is GAGVSQSPSNKVTEKGKDVELRCDPISGHTALYWYRQSLGQGLEFLIYFQGNSAPDKSGLPSDRFSAERTGGSVSTLTIQRTQQEDSAVYLCASSLSSGRDGYTFGSGTRLTVV.

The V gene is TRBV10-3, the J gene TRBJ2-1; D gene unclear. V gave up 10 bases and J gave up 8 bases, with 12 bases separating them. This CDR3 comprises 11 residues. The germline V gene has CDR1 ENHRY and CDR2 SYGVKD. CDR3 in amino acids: CATSDKHEQFF. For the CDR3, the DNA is TGTGCCACCTCCGACAAGCATGAGCAGTTCTTC.

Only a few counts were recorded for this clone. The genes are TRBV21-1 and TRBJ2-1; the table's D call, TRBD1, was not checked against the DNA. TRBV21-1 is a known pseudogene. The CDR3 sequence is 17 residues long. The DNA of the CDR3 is TGTGCCAGCACCACCAACTGGGGCTCGAACTCCTACAATGAGCAGTTCTTC. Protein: CASTTNWGSNSYNEQFF.

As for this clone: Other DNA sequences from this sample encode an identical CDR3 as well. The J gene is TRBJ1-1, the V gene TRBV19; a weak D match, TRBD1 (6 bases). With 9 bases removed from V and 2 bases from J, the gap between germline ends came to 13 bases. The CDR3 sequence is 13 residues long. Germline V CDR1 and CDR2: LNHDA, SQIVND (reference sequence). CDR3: CASRQGGNTEAFF. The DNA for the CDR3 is TGTGCCAGCCGACAAGGGGGTAACACTGAAGCTTTCTTT.

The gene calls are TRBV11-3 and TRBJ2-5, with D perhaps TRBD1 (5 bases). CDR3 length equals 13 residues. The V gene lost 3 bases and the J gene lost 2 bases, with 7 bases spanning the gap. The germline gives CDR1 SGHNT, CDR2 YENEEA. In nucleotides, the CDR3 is TGTGCCAGCAGCTTGGGGCCGCAAGAGACCCAGTACTTC. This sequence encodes CASSLGPQETQYF.

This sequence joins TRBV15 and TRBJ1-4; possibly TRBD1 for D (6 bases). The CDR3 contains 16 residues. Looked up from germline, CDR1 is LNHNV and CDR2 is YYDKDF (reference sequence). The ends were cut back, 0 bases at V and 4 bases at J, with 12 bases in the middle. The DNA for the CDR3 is TGTGCCACCAGCAGAGAGTATGGACAGCGTAATGAAAAACTGTTTTTT. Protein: CATSREYGQRNEKLFF.

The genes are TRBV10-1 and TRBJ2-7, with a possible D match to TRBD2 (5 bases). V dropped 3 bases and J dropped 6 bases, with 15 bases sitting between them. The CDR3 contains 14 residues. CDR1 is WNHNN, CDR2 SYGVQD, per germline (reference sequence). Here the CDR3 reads CASSDSGKPVEQYF. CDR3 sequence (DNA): TGCGCCAGCAGTGATTCGGGGAAACCGGTCGAGCAGTACTTC.

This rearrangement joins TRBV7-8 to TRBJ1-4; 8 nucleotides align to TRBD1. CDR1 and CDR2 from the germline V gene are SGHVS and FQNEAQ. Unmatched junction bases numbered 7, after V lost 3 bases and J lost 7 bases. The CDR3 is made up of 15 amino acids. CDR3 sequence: CASSFGQGAFEKLFF. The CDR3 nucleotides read TGTGCCAGCAGCTTTGGGCAGGGGGCGTTTGAAAAACTGTTTTTT.

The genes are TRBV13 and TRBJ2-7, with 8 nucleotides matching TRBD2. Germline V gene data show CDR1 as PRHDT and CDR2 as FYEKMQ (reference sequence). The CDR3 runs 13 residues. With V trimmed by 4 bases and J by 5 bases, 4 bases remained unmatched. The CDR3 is CASSSSGRNEQYF. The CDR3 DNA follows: TGTGCCAGCAGCTCAAGCGGGAGAAACGAGCAGTACTTC.

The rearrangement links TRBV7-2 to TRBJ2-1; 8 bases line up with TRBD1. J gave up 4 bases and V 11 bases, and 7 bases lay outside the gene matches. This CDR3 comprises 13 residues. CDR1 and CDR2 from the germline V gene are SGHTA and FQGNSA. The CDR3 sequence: CAAGDRGYNEQFF. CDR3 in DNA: TGTGCCGCCGGCGACAGGGGTTACAATGAGCAGTTCTTC. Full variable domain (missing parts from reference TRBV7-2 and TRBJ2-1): GAGVSQSPSNKVTEKGKDVELRCDPISGHTALYWYRQSLGQGLEFLIYFQGNSAPDKSGLPSDRFSAERTGGSVSTLTIQRTQQEDSAVYLCAAGDRGYNEQFFGPGTRLTVL.

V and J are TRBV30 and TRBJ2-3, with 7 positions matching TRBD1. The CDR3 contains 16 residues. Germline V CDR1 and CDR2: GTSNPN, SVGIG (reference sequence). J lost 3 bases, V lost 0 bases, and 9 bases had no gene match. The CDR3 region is CAWSVLLQGVTDTQYF. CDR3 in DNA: TGTGCCTGGAGTGTTCTCTTGCAGGGGGTGACAGATACGCAGTATTTT. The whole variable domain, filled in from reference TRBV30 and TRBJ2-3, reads SQTIHQWPATLVQPVGSPLSLECTVEGTSNPNLYWYRQAAGRGLQLLFYSVGIGQISSEVPQNLSASRPQDRQFILSSKKLLLSDSGFYLCAWSVLLQGVTDTQYFGPGTRLTVL.